The 2 T cell receptor beta chains given below trace back to one sample, sequenced in a study of T cells in Graves' hyperthyroidism and ophthalmopathy. Amplified regions were TCR beta CDR3 sequences from RNA transcripts. An initial round of RT-PCR targeting the TCR CDR3 relied on the HTBI primer set. TCRdb recomputed calls from the multiplex PCR reads with MiXCR, one row per CDR3 protein. The sample holds 250,000 to 300,000 distinct CDR3 sequences; roughly an eighth are singletons and the top ten take roughly 7.7%. The specimen sequenced was blood. Receptors originate from a middle-aged woman with Graves' hyperthyroidism.

Concerning this clonotype itself: A read error may account for a junction end that differs from germline. This sequence joins TRBV7-2 and TRBJ2-3; D call uncertain. This CDR3 has 14 residues. The germline CDR1 and CDR2 sequences are SGHTA and FQGNSA. DNA for the CDR3: TGTGTCAGCAATCTAAGGAGAAGCACAGATACGCAGTATTTT. This codes for CVSNLRRSTDTQYF.

The table lists this clonotype with many counts. The junction and the germline gene differ at one end; a read error may be behind it. This chain connects TRBV5-1 to TRBJ2-5; D remains ambiguous. The CDR3 is 11 residues long. CDR1 SGHRS and CDR2 YFSETQ come from the germline V gene. The CDR3 here is CASSSRETQYF. The DNA for the CDR3 is TGTGCCAGCAGTTCTAGAGAGACCCAGTACTTC. The entire variable domain, with the rest obtained from reference TRBV5-1 and TRBJ2-5, is as follows: KAGVTQTPRYLIKTRGQQVTLSCSPISGHRSVSWYQQTPGQGLQFLFEYFSETQRNKGNFPGRFSGRQFSNSRSEMNVSTLELGDSALYLCASSSRETQYFGPGTRLLVL.